A single sample gave rise to the 20 T cell receptor beta chains below, sequenced in a study of CXCR3-negative and CXCR3-positive naive CD8 T cells. It was by 5' RACE with UMI labels that the TRB cDNA libraries were prepared. Following a re-call of the 5' RACE reads, TCRdb has one entry per CDR3 protein and lacks DNA. The sample totals approximately 74,000 distinct CDR3 sequences; its top ten clones hold more than 1.5%. The specimen sequenced was naive CXCR3- CD8+ T cells from blood. This sample's subset: CD45RO-CCR7+CD27+CD95- naive CD8+ T cells lacking CXCR3 (TNR3-). These receptors all come from a human donor in good health. Some clones in this sample may be carry-over from other donors' samples.

The rearrangement joins TRBV28 to TRBJ2-1; there is no DNA to check the TCRdb D call of TRBD1. Looked up from germline, CDR1 is MDHEN and CDR2 is SYDVKM. The CDR3 has 16 residues. This CDR3 is CASSLRGRSSYNEQFF.

The chain couples TRBV5-1 to TRBJ2-1; checking the TCRdb D call of TRBD1 is not possible without DNA. The CDR3 loop spans 16 amino acids. Germline lookup yields CDR1 SGHRS and CDR2 YFSETQ. The CDR3 protein is CASSLGNGTGNNEQFF.

This chain uses TRBV21-1 with TRBJ2-7; TCRdb proposes TRBD2, but this gene call is untestable without DNA. TRBV21-1 is a pseudogene. CDR3 length: 15 amino acids. The CDR3 here is CASSKEGRAKYEQYF.

The J gene is TRBJ1-1, the V gene TRBV12-3 or TRBV12-4; TCRdb's assignment of TRBD1 cannot be checked, as there is no DNA. This CDR3 region has 15 residues. CDR3 sequence reads: CASSPDRVYGTEAFF.

The chain recombines TRBV18 with TRBJ1-1; as DNA is missing, the TRBD1 call by TCRdb cannot be tested. This CDR3 is 15 amino acids long. The germline gives CDR1 KGHSH, CDR2 LQKENI. The CDR3 reads CASSPGSRGYTEAFF.

CDR3 loop: CASYRSTGELFF. The rearrangement uses TRBV5-1 and TRBJ2-2; TCRdb's D call, TRBD1, is unchecked because there is no DNA. The CDR3 is made up of 12 amino acids. CDR1 and CDR2 from the germline V gene are SGHRS and YFSETQ.

The chain uses TRBV28 and TRBJ2-2; the D call from TCRdb, TRBD2, cannot be confirmed without DNA. CDR3 length: 17 residues. Per germline, CDR1 MDHEN and CDR2 SYDVKM. The CDR3 loop reads CASKRPSGRSYTGELFF. The complete variable domain, with remaining parts taken from reference TRBV28 and TRBJ2-2, reads DVKVTQSSRYLVKRTGEKVFLECVQDMDHENMFWYRQDPGLGLRLIYFSYDVKMKEKGDIPEGYSVSREKKERFSLILESASTNQTSMYLCASKRPSGRSYTGELFFGEGSRLTVL.

The chain uses TRBV6-2 or TRBV6-3 and TRBJ1-1; TCRdb's assignment of TRBD1 cannot be checked, as there is no DNA. Germline loops: CDR1 MNHEY, CDR2 SVGEGT. The CDR3 covers 19 residues. This chain's CDR3 is CASTPPVWAGGHMNTEAFF.

V is TRBV4-3 and J is TRBJ2-7. The CDR3 has 15 residues. CDR1 is LGHNA and CDR2 is YSLEER in the germline V gene. Here the CDR3 reads CASSQDSWVSYEQYF.

The chain joins TRBV9 to TRBJ1-1. The CDR3 totals 13 residues. Germline V gene data show CDR1 as SGDLS and CDR2 as YYNGEE. The CDR3 reads CASSVAGNTEAFF.

The V gene is TRBV29-1, the J gene TRBJ1-1; the TCRdb D gene call, TRBD1, has no DNA to confirm it. CDR3 size: 12 residues. The germline CDR1 and CDR2 sequences are SQVTM and ANQGSEA. The CDR3 here is CSGQGADTEAFF.

This chain links TRBV20-1 with TRBJ1-1. This CDR3 is 12 amino acids long. The germline V gene has CDR1 DFQATT and CDR2 SNEGSKA (reference sequence). The CDR3: CSASRGVTEAFF.

The rearrangement uses TRBV29-1 and TRBJ2-2. Germline assignment: CDR1 SQVTM and CDR2 ANQGSEA. The CDR3 spans 12 residues. The CDR3 spells CSVEVTPGELFF.

The J gene is TRBJ2-7, the V gene TRBV20-1. CDR1 is DFQATT, CDR2 SNEGSKA, per germline (reference sequence). The CDR3 sequence is 15 residues long. CDR3 residues: CSARAIEKSLYEQYF.

The chain recombines TRBV5-1 with TRBJ2-1; no DNA is available, so the TRBD1 call from TCRdb remains unchecked. Germline CDR1 and CDR2: SGHRS and YFSETQ. CDR3 length: 14 amino acids. CDR3 in amino acids: CASSTWTGVNEQFF.

The gene calls are TRBV20-1 and TRBJ2-7; TCRdb designates TRBD2, a call that cannot be tested without DNA. CDR1 is DFQATT, CDR2 SNEGSKA, per germline (reference sequence). This CDR3 has 14 residues. The CDR3 is CSAAGLAGDYEQYF.

CDR3: CSARDQRGKSTDTQYF. The V call is TRBV20-1, the J call TRBJ2-3; as DNA is missing, the TRBD2 call by TCRdb cannot be tested. This CDR3 region has 16 residues. From germline, CDR1 is DFQATT and CDR2 SNEGSKA (reference sequence).

This chain uses TRBV29-1 with TRBJ2-7; TCRdb's D call of TRBD2 is untestable without DNA. CDR1 SQVTM and CDR2 ANQGSEA come from the germline V gene. The CDR3 covers 15 residues. CDR3 loop: CSVEGGDGRAYEQYF.

The chain couples TRBV20-1 to TRBJ1-5. Germline V CDR1 and CDR2: DFQATT, SNEGSKA (reference sequence). There are 17 residues in the CDR3. CDR3 residues: CSAKSGILLGSNQPQHF.

The chain carries TRBV29-1 and TRBJ1-2; the TCRdb D gene call, TRBD1, has no DNA to confirm it. The CDR3 is made up of 12 amino acids. Germline V gene data show CDR1 as SQVTM and CDR2 as ANQGSEA. CDR3 residues: CSVEQGYYGYTF.